This T cell receptor (beta chain) stems from a study of cytomegalovirus exposure and HLA in healthy donors. General study findings and limits: Presence/absence analyses rested on an assumption that sequencing depth was roughly uniform across donors.

This clone was recorded once. Its antigen is not known. The germline gene is not matched at one end of the junction; a read error may be the cause. PCR was performed using 60 Vbeta and 13 Jbeta primers. Some clones are missing from TCRdb's copy, which holds only in-frame ones; the method was immunoSEQ multiplex PCR. The data show about 110,000 clones, 79% seen once. This CDR3 has 15 residues. The V gene's germline CDR1 is SEHNR and CDR2 FQNEAQ (reference sequence). The receptor's source is a man in his thirties or forties in good health and CMV-seropositive. Material: PBMCs. The V and J genes are TRBV7-9 and TRBJ2-7; TRBD1 agrees at 8 bases. The CDR3 nucleotides read TGTTCCAGCAGCGCCTATGACAGGGGCGAAAACGAGCAGTACTTC. Protein sequence: CSSSAYDRGENEQYF.